This TCR beta chain was recorded in a study of CD8+CD57+ T cells in acquired aplastic anemia. CD8+CD57+ cell expansion, shown by flow cytometry, had occurred in the patients selected for sequencing. The CDR3 loop spans 10 amino acids. Deletions cut 6 bases from V and 10 bases from J, with 10 bases between. Per germline, CDR1 DFQATT and CDR2 SNEGSKA (reference sequence). The study profiled TCR beta VDJ and CDR3 using genomic DNA as template. One entry per CDR3 protein, called by TCRdb with MiXCR from the reads. The table shows 89,000 or so distinct CDR3 sequences, with 55% to 80% occurring only once. The chain is built from TRBV20-1 and TRBJ2-1, with a possible D match to TRBD2 (6 bases). Sequenced sample: sorted CD4+, CD8+, or CD8+CD57+ T cells (not recorded which) from PBMCs. This sequence originates from a human donor with aplastic anemia. The CDR3 reads CSALGGEQFF. The DNA of the CDR3 is TGCAGTGCCCTTGGGGGGGAGCAGTTCTTC.